The TCR beta chain described here comes from a study of T cells in localized non-small cell lung cancer. Whole-study results and caveats: A median around 57 of the top 100 tumor clones appeared in adjacent lung. Uninvolved adjacent lung showed peak T cell clonality, exceeding tumor.

CDR1 MGHRA and CDR2 YSYEKL come from the germline V gene. This CDR3 region has 15 residues. V shed 1 base and J shed 8 bases, with 12 bases lying between them. This clone came up once. No antigen is known for it. TCRdb's table, derived via immunoSEQ multiplex PCR, lists solely in-frame clones and lacks some. The sample comprises about 24,000 clones, roughly 89% of which are singletons, and about a fifth rests with the top ten. V is TRBV4-1 and J is TRBJ1-6; D is ambiguous. This TCR was sampled from a man aged 35 to 70 with stage I squamous cell lung carcinoma. The sequences come from peripheral blood, collected before any cancer treatment. DNA of the CDR3: TGCGCCAGCAGCCAAGGCGGGCTAGCGGATTCACCCCTCCACTTT. Translating it yields CASSQGGLADSPLHF.